Presented here are 9 T cell receptor beta chains from one specimen sequenced in a study of cytomegalovirus exposure and HLA in healthy donors. Vbeta (60) and Jbeta (13) primers were used in the PCR. The assay was immunoSEQ multiplex PCR, and TCRdb's table has in-frame clones only and misses some. The sample lists 150,000 to 200,000 clones, 75% to 85% occurring once. Sample: PBMCs. These receptors originate from a man between 25 and 39 years old in good health and CMV-seropositive.

The chain employs TRBV6-1 and TRBJ2-5, with D tentatively TRBD2 (6 bases). The germline V gene has CDR1 MNHNS and CDR2 SASEGT. This CDR3 has 13 amino acids. Trimming cost V 2 bases and J 11 bases, with 15 bases left between them. CDR3 sequence: CASSELAWREQYF. The CDR3, as DNA: TGTGCCAGCAGTGAACTGGCATGGAGGGAGCAGTACTTC.

A word on this clone: This specimen includes other DNA sequences encoding the same CDR3. The V call is TRBV5-1, the J call TRBJ2-7, with a tentative D call TRBD1 (7 bases). This CDR3 is 14 amino acids long. V shed 0 bases and J shed 4 bases, with 11 bases lying between them. Germline CDR1 is SGHRS and CDR2 is YFSETQ. The chain's CDR3 is CASSLAQGGYEQYF. The DNA for the CDR3 is TGCGCCAGCAGCTTGGCCCAGGGGGGTTACGAGCAGTACTTC.

The genes are TRBV15 and TRBJ2-1; tentatively, D is TRBD2 (5 bases). This CDR3 comprises 15 residues. Deletions cut 0 bases from V and 4 bases from J, with 10 bases between. Germline loops: CDR1 LNHNV, CDR2 YYDKDF (reference sequence). CDR3 residues: CATSRDRREYNEQFF. The CDR3 coding sequence is TGTGCCACCAGCAGAGATCGCCGGGAATACAATGAGCAGTTCTTC.

This chain connects TRBV7-9 to TRBJ2-1, with D perhaps TRBD2 (5 bases). The germline V gene encodes CDR1 SEHNR and CDR2 FQNEAQ (reference sequence). V was pared by 2 bases and J by 5 bases, with 10 bases between. This CDR3 spans 14 amino acids. Here the CDR3 DNA reads TGTGCCAGCAGCTTAATTGGACTTAACAATGAGCAGTTCTTC. It is translated as CASSLIGLNNEQFF.

The CDR3 here is CASSLRDWGIEHTYEQYF. CDR3 nucleotides: TGTGCCAGCAGCTTAAGGGACTGGGGCATTGAACACACCTACGAGCAGTACTTC. V gene TRBV11-3 combines with J gene TRBJ2-7; a possible D gene is TRBD2 (6 bases). The length of the CDR3 is 18 residues. The V end lost 2 bases, the J end lost 2 bases, and 22 bases lay between the germline ends. CDR1 and CDR2 from the germline V gene are SGHNT and YENEEA.

The V and J genes are TRBV29-1 and TRBJ1-2; the match to TRBD1 covers 7 bases. The CDR3 is 14 amino acids. Germline CDR1 reads SQVTM; CDR2 reads ANQGSEA. V was pared by 6 bases and J by 4 bases, with 11 bases of the junction left unmatched. The CDR3 DNA is TGCAGCGTCCATCTCCCAGGGGGTGGCTATGGCTACACCTTC. It is translated as CSVHLPGGGYGYTF.

V gene TRBV2 combines with J gene TRBJ1-1; D not certain. Germline lookup yields CDR1 SNHLY and CDR2 FYNNEI. With 10 bases removed from V and 4 bases from J, the gap between germline ends came to 19 bases. CDR3 length: 14 residues. This CDR3 is CATEGGPRGTEAFF. The CDR3 DNA follows: TGTGCCACCGAGGGAGGGCCCCGGGGCACTGAAGCTTTCTTT.

This clone was counted only a few times. This chain uses TRBV6-4 with TRBJ2-1; 12 positions agree with TRBD2. Germline loops: CDR1 MRHNA, CDR2 SNTAGT. The CDR3 runs to 17 residues. Trimming took 5 bases from V and 5 from J; bases not matched to a gene: 10. CDR3 region: CASSLSASGRAHNEQFF. The CDR3 DNA reads TGTGCCAGCAGTTTATCGGCTAGCGGGAGGGCCCACAATGAGCAGTTCTTC.

This clone was observed a handful of times. This chain uses TRBV2 with TRBJ1-2; D gene uncertain. V was shortened by 9 bases and J by 3 bases, with 11 bases between the two germline ends. Germline V CDR1 and CDR2: SNHLY, FYNNEI. The CDR3 has 12 amino acids. This CDR3 is CARQRRDYGYTF. CDR3 coding DNA: TGTGCCAGACAAAGGAGGGACTATGGCTACACCTTC.